The clone carrying this TCR beta chain was detected once. These data come from a study of cytomegalovirus exposure and HLA in healthy donors. Germline loops: CDR1 LNHNV, CDR2 YYDKDF (reference sequence). J lost 4 bases, V lost 1 base, and 17 bases had no gene match. The CDR3 covers 20 residues. Primers included in the PCR were 60 Vbeta and 13 Jbeta primers. Here immunoSEQ multiplex PCR was the method, and the copy in TCRdb shows in-frame clones only, minus some. The sample gives 170,000 or so clones, under 90% of which show up once; around 7.3% is in the top ten. The sample taken for sequencing was PBMCs. The receptor was isolated from a man aged 30 to 39 in good health and CMV-seropositive. The V call is TRBV15, the J call TRBJ2-3; 10 bases line up with TRBD2. The CDR3 nucleotides read TGTGCCACCAGCAGAGTTATCGTGGAGAGCGGGAGGGCCAGGGCAGATACGCAGTATTTT. Translated: CATSRVIVESGRARADTQYF.